These 24 T cell receptor beta chains originate from one sample sequenced in a study of CD4 T cells in relation to SARS-CoV-2 and coronaviruses. The unexposed donors gave CD4+ T cells in about 2011-2019, prior to COVID-19. The cells were cultured for under 13 days before CD4+ T cells were isolated. These receptors have no identified antigens. The method was immunoSEQ multiplex PCR; TCRdb's version includes in-frame clones alone and lacks a portion of them. Of fewer than 25,000 clones listed, under 80% were seen once; the top ten hold around 17%. The source material was CD4+ T cells from PBMCs, cultured in vitro. The receptors here all came from a human donor in good health.

The chain uses TRBV6-2 or TRBV6-3 and TRBJ2-2; D unresolved. The CDR3 sequence is 13 residues long. CDR1 and CDR2 (germline): MNHEY, SVGEGT. The V end was cut by 4 bases, the J end by 5 bases, with 8 bases between. CDR3 bases: TGTGCCAGCAGTTTGGCAGAGACCGGGGAGCTGTTTTTT. Encoded protein: CASSLAETGELFF.

This sequence joins TRBV6-5 and TRBJ2-3; 9 positions match TRBD1. With 0 bases clipped from V and 4 bases from J, the junction kept 5 bases outside the gene matches. From germline, CDR1 is MNHEY and CDR2 SVGAGI. CDR3 length equals 16 residues. CDR3: CASSYSTGGPADTQYF. As DNA, the CDR3 is TGTGCCAGCAGTTACTCCACAGGGGGCCCTGCAGATACGCAGTATTTT.

This clone was seen only a few times. In DNA, the CDR3 is TGTGCCAGCTCACCCAACACAGGGGACACTGAAGCTTTCTTT. Translated, it gives CASSPNTGDTEAFF. This chain links TRBV18 with TRBJ1-1; 7 bases line up with TRBD1. Trimming removed 3 bases from V and 3 bases from J; junction bases left unmatched: 4. This CDR3 comprises 14 residues. Per the germline V gene, CDR1 is KGHSH and CDR2 is LQKENI.

V gene TRBV29-1 combines with J gene TRBJ1-4; the D gene is possibly TRBD1 (5 bases). Germline V gene sequence: CDR1 SQVTM, CDR2 ANQGSEA. There are 13 residues in the CDR3. V was trimmed by 4 bases and J by 4 bases, leaving 10 bases between them. This chain's CDR3 is CSVAGRFNEKLFF. CDR3 nucleotide sequence: TGCAGCGTTGCGGGACGGTTTAATGAAAAACTGTTTTTT.

V usage is TRBV3-1 (or the pseudogene TRBV3-2) and J usage is TRBJ1-1, with D possibly being TRBD1 (6 bases). Germline V gene lookup returns CDR1 LGHDT and CDR2 YNNKEL (reference sequence). V dropped 5 bases and J dropped 0 bases, with 13 bases sitting between them. The CDR3 totals 15 residues. CDR3 nucleotide sequence: TGTGCCAGCAGCTCATCGGACAGACTGAACACTGAAGCTTTCTTT. Amino acids: CASSSSDRLNTEAFF.

This clone was recorded a few times. The chain recombines TRBV9 with TRBJ2-7; possible D gene TRBD2, 6 bases. The CDR3 runs 15 residues. Between the trimmed V and J ends, which lost 0 bases and 0 bases, there was a span of 10 bases. CDR1 is SGDLS, CDR2 YYNGEE, per germline. CDR3 loop: CASSVAGVFSYEQYF. The CDR3, as DNA: TGTGCCAGCAGCGTAGCGGGAGTCTTCTCCTACGAGCAGTACTTC.

The rearrangement links TRBV6-1 to TRBJ1-6; weak D call: TRBD1 (5 bases). The CDR3 sequence is 15 residues long. The V end was cut by 7 bases, the J end by 5 bases, with 15 bases between. The germline V gene has CDR1 MNHNS and CDR2 SASEGT. The CDR3: CASTTPGLNNSPLHF. The CDR3 region has the DNA TGTGCCAGCACCACCCCGGGACTAAATAATTCACCCCTCCACTTT.

The rearrangement links TRBV5-5 to TRBJ1-1; D perhaps matches TRBD1 (6 bases). Germline V lookup: CDR1 SGHKS, CDR2 YYEKEE (reference sequence). The V and J ends lost 4 bases and 4 bases respectively, with 17 bases between them. CDR3 length equals 15 residues. CDR3 sequence (DNA): TGTGCCAGCAGCCAAACCCCGACAGGCGGCACTGAAGCTTTCTTT. Its translation is CASSQTPTGGTEAFF.

Worth noting for this clone: The junction and the germline gene differ at one end; a read error may be behind it. The chain employs TRBV5-1 and TRBJ1-1, with TRBD1 matching over 9 bases. This CDR3 has 15 amino acids. Germline V gene data show CDR1 as SGHRS and CDR2 as YFSETQ. In nucleotides, the CDR3 is TGCGCCAGCAGTTTGGGTGGGGACAGGGTCACTGAAGCTTTCTTT. Translated, it gives CASSLGGDRVTEAFF.

This rearrangement joins TRBV5-1 to TRBJ2-3, with 14 positions matching TRBD2. The V segment lost 0 bases and the J segment 4 bases; nucleotides outside the gene matches: 1. Germline CDR1 and CDR2: SGHRS and YFSETQ. This CDR3 has 16 residues. In DNA, the CDR3 is TGCGCCAGCAGCTTGGAGGGACTAGCGGGAGCAGATACGCAGTATTTT. It specifies CASSLEGLAGADTQYF.

This clone was seen a few times. This sequence joins TRBV27 and TRBJ1-2; D unresolved. Germline CDR1 and CDR2: MNHEY and SMNVEV (reference sequence). This CDR3 is 13 amino acids long. V was cut by 2 bases and J by 4 bases, with 8 bases left in between. In nucleotides, the CDR3 is TGTGCCAGCAGTTTAGAGGGCGTCTATGGCTACACCTTC. Translating it yields CASSLEGVYGYTF.

The CDR3 DNA sequence: TGTGCCAGTAGTTTCCGGACAGCTAACTATGGCTACACCTTC. This codes for CASSFRTANYGYTF. The rearrangement joins TRBV19 to TRBJ1-2, with D maybe TRBD1 (6 bases). The V gene lost 5 bases and the J gene lost 0 bases, with 10 bases spanning the gap. The CDR3 length is 14 residues. Per germline, CDR1 LNHDA and CDR2 SQIVND (reference sequence).

The V and J genes are TRBV5-1 and TRBJ2-3; TRBD2 matches 12 bases. J lost 5 bases, V lost 0 bases, and 1 base had no gene match. Germline assignment: CDR1 SGHRS and CDR2 YFSETQ. The CDR3 runs to 15 residues. CDR3 sequence reads: CASSLGGLAGDTQYF. The DNA of the CDR3 is TGCGCCAGCAGCTTGGGGGGACTAGCGGGAGATACGCAGTATTTT.

The chain combines TRBV9 with TRBJ1-3, with TRBD1 as a possible D gene (6 bases). V lost 3 bases and J 5 bases, leaving 12 bases between the germline ends. Germline loops: CDR1 SGDLS, CDR2 YYNGEE. The CDR3 extends over 14 amino acids. CDR3 sequence (DNA): TGTGCCAGCAGCGGGTCCGGGGGCCGAAACACCATATATTTT. It is translated as CASSGSGGRNTIYF.

The chain joins TRBV7-2 to TRBJ1-1; 9 bases agree with TRBD1. The CDR3 length is 14 residues. Germline CDR1 and CDR2: SGHTA and FQGNSA. J was trimmed by 10 bases and V by 2 bases; bases with no gene match: 8. The CDR3 spells CASSLRDRALVAFF. The CDR3 DNA reads TGTGCCAGCAGCTTACGGGACAGGGCTCTTGTAGCTTTCTTT.

The V gene is TRBV11-3, the J gene TRBJ2-1; unclear D gene. Germline V lookup: CDR1 SGHNT, CDR2 YENEEA. V lost 3 bases, J lost 7 bases, and 13 bases lay in between. The length of the CDR3 is 14 residues. The CDR3 sequence: CASSFGQARNEQFF. DNA for the CDR3: TGTGCCAGCAGCTTCGGTCAAGCACGGAATGAGCAGTTCTTC.

The chain carries TRBV5-1 and TRBJ2-5; TRBD2 matches at 7 bases. The CDR3 is made up of 14 amino acids. Germline V lookup: CDR1 SGHRS, CDR2 YFSETQ. V was clipped by 3 bases and J by 2 bases; unmatched bases: 4. The CDR3 reads CASSYVGGQETQYF. Written as DNA, the CDR3 is TGCGCCAGCAGCTACGTGGGAGGGCAAGAGACCCAGTACTTC.

The gene calls are TRBV9 and TRBJ1-6; D remains ambiguous. V was cut by 0 bases and J by 8 bases, with 9 bases left in between. The CDR3 contains 14 residues. Looked up from germline, CDR1 is SGDLS and CDR2 is YYNGEE. The CDR3 protein is CASSVEGFYSPLHF. CDR3 nucleotide sequence: TGTGCCAGCAGCGTAGAAGGGTTTTATTCACCCCTCCACTTT. Using reference TRBV9 and TRBJ1-6 for the parts outside the CDR3, the full variable domain is DSGVTQTPKHLITATGQRVTLRCSPRSGDLSVYWYQQSLDQGLQFLIQYYNGEERAKGNILERFSAQQFPDLHSELNLSSLELGDSALYFCASSVEGFYSPLHFGNGTRLTVT.

The rearrangement uses TRBV25-1 and TRBJ2-2; TRBD1 aligns across 8 bases. The CDR3 has 15 amino acids. The trim removed 4 bases at V and 5 bases at J, leaving 6 bases unmatched. Germline loops: CDR1 MGHDK, CDR2 SYGVNS. The chain's CDR3 is CASSGAGTGTGELFF. The CDR3 bases are TGTGCCAGCAGTGGGGCCGGGACAGGAACCGGGGAGCTGTTTTTT.

The gene calls are TRBV10-3 and TRBJ2-7; D is possibly TRBD2 (5 bases). Germline V gene lookup returns CDR1 ENHRY and CDR2 SYGVKD. V was shortened by 4 bases and J by 3 bases, with 13 bases between the two germline ends. The CDR3 loop spans 14 amino acids. DNA of the CDR3: TGTGCCATCAGTGGCGGGCCGGTTGACTACGAGCAGTACTTC. Its translation is CAISGGPVDYEQYF.

The chain is built from TRBV19 and TRBJ1-4, with D possibly being TRBD1 (5 bases). This CDR3 spans 14 amino acids. Looked up from germline, CDR1 is LNHDA and CDR2 is SQIVND (reference sequence). V was shortened by 6 bases and J by 6 bases, with 14 bases between the two germline ends. As DNA, the CDR3 is TGTGCCAGTAGGCACCAGGGTGAATATGAAAAACTGTTTTTT. Its translation: CASRHQGEYEKLFF.

This chain joins TRBV20-1 and TRBJ2-1; no definite D call. V dropped 3 bases and J dropped 0 bases, with 9 bases sitting between them. The germline gives CDR1 DFQATT, CDR2 SNEGSKA (reference sequence). The CDR3 sequence is 14 residues long. This CDR3 is CSASEVSSYNEQFF. The CDR3 coding sequence is TGCAGTGCTAGTGAGGTCAGCTCCTACAATGAGCAGTTCTTC.

This chain connects TRBV7-3 to TRBJ2-2; no clear D gene. The germline gives CDR1 SGHTA, CDR2 FQGTGA. V was clipped by 4 bases and J by 0 bases, with 12 bases between them. The CDR3 runs 16 residues. The CDR3 sequence is CASSSPPIANTGELFF. The CDR3 bases are TGTGCCAGCAGCTCCCCTCCCATTGCGAACACCGGGGAGCTGTTTTTT.

There are a few counts of this clone. CDR3 in DNA: TGTGCCAGCAGTGACGTACTTGGGGTCGAGCAGTTCTTC. This encodes CASSDVLGVEQFF. The rearrangement joins TRBV2 to TRBJ2-1; no reliable D call. V lost 3 bases and J lost 10, with 13 bases in between. CDR1 is SNHLY and CDR2 is FYNNEI in the germline V gene. The CDR3 is 13 amino acids.